The rows below give T cell receptor beta chains drawn from one sample of a study of patients and donors after allogeneic stem cell transplantation. A single record per CDR3 protein comes from TCRdb applying MiXCR to the RT-PCR reads. Of 400,000 to 500,000 distinct CDR3 sequences in the sample, 16% are singletons; the top ten hold roughly 7.2%. Sample: blood, either unsorted or a sorted T cell fraction (not recorded which). Receptors were obtained from a human donor who was either an allogeneic HSCT recipient or a stem cell or donor lymphocyte infusion donor (not recorded which). It is not recorded whose cells these are; they may come from a transplant donor. Each CDR3 is given with its conserved first and last residue. Each record gives: clone size, D gene, V gene, J gene, CDR3 DNA, CDR3 protein. A D gene is named only where the DNA matches it firmly. A row's size may be missing; if present it is once, few, many or a size class.

>.|.|TRBV19|TRBJ2-1
TGTGCCAGTAGTATTTTGCCCGGGGGTGAGCAGTTCTTC
CASSILPGGEQFF
>.|.|TRBV4-3|TRBJ1-1
TGCGCCAGCAGCCCAAGAGACGTTCCCGGGGCGGTTGGTGAAGCTTTCTTT
CASSPRDVPGAVGEAFF
>few|.|TRBV6-5|TRBJ2-7
TGTGCCAGCAGTTGGGGCGAAACCTACGAGCAGTACTTC
CASSWGETYEQYF
>.|TRBD1|TRBV20-1|TRBJ1-2
TGCAGTGCTAGTAAGGACAGGGGTCCTCTTTATGGCTACACCTTC
CSASKDRGPLYGYTF
>few|TRBD2|TRBV24-1|TRBJ2-1
TGTGCCACCAGTGGCATACTAGCGGATGAGCAGTTCTTC
CATSGILADEQFF
>.|.|TRBV12-3/TRBV12-4|TRBJ2-5
TGTGCCAGCAGTATAACCCCGGGATCTGGCGGGGAGACCCAGTACTTC
CASSITPGSGGETQYF
>few|.|TRBV4-3|TRBJ1-5
TGCGCCAGCAGCCAAGATCGGGGGTCATGGCAGCCCCAGCATTTT
CASSQDRGSWQPQHF
>.|.|TRBV27|TRBJ2-3
TGTGCCAGCAGTTTATCGACCCTATGGTGGCGGAACTACACAGATACGCAGTATTTT
CASSLSTLWWRNYTDTQYF
>few|.|TRBV20-1|TRBJ2-1
TGCAGTGCTAGCCCCGGTAGGGCCTTCAATGAGCAGTTCTTC
CSASPGRAFNEQFF
>many|TRBD1|TRBV12-3/TRBV12-4|TRBJ1-5
TGTGCCAGCAGTCCTTATACAGGGGCGGGCAATCAGCCCCAGCATTTT
CASSPYTGAGNQPQHF
>many|TRBD1|TRBV20-1|TRBJ1-6
TGCAGTGCAGACCGACAGGGCTCAGGTTCACCCCTCCACTTT
CSADRQGSGSPLHF
>.|TRBD1|TRBV7-8|TRBJ2-7
TGTGCCAGCAGCCATGGGACAGCGAGGAGAGAGCAGTACTTC
CASSHGTARREQYF
>few|.|TRBV14|TRBJ2-1
TGTGCCAGCAGCCCGTTGGGGTATGAGCAGTTCTTC
CASSPLGYEQFF
>few|.|TRBV6-5|TRBJ2-2
TGTGCCAGCAGTTACGGCCTTCCTTCTACAAACACCGGGGAGCTGTTTTTT
CASSYGLPSTNTGELFF
>few|.|TRBV12-3/TRBV12-4|TRBJ1-5
TGTGCCAGCAGTTTACGGTGGGGGGATCAGCCCCAGCATTTT
CASSLRWGDQPQHF
>.|TRBD1|TRBV20-1|TRBJ2-7
TGCAGTGCTAGAGTCGGACAGGGGGGGCCCTACGAGCAGTACTTC
CSARVGQGGPYEQYF
>.|TRBD1|TRBV7-2|TRBJ2-5
TGTGCCAGCAGCTTTCGACAGGGGGTTCGGGAGACCCAGTACTTC
CASSFRQGVRETQYF
>few|TRBD2|TRBV7-9|TRBJ2-2
TGTGCCAGCAGCTTTCCGACTAGCGGGACGGGCGGGGAGCTGTTTTTT
CASSFPTSGTGGELFF
>.|TRBD2|TRBV7-7|TRBJ2-2
TGTGCCAGCAGCTTAAGGGCCGGGAGGGGCACCGGGGAGCTGTTTTTT
CASSLRAGRGTGELFF
>many|TRBD2|TRBV11-1|TRBJ2-1
TGTGCCAGCAGCGATACTAGCGGGAGCTATGAGCAGTTCTTC
CASSDTSGSYEQFF
>.|.|TRBV5-1|TRBJ1-2
TGCGCCAGCAGCGCAGGGAAAGGGTATGGCTACACCTTC
CASSAGKGYGYTF
>many|.|TRBV27|TRBJ1-3
TGTGCCAGCAGTTCCCGGAACTCTGGAAACACCATATATTTT
CASSSRNSGNTIYF
>.|TRBD1|TRBV29-1|TRBJ1-2
TGCAGCGTTGAAGCGCAGGGGGTCGTCTATGGCTACACCTTC
CSVEAQGVVYGYTF
>few|.|TRBV7-3|TRBJ1-6
TGTGCCAGCAGCTTTGGGGGGAATTCACCCCTCCACTTT
CASSFGGNSPLHF
>.|.|TRBV12-3/TRBV12-4|TRBJ2-2
TGTGCCAGCAGTTTGGCCCTAGGGGATGACACCGGGGAGCTGTTTTTT
CASSLALGDDTGELFF
>once|.|TRBV3-1|TRBJ1-2
TGTGCCAGCAAAGGGGCGGCATATGGCTACACCTTC
CASKGAAYGYTF
>few|TRBD1|TRBV12-3/TRBV12-4|TRBJ1-3
TGTGCCAGCAGACGACAGGGGGCTGGAAACACCATATATTTT
CASRRQGAGNTIYF
>.|.|TRBV30|TRBJ2-7
TGTGCCTGGAACAAACCCGGCCGGGACGGAAAGGGCGAGCAGTACTTC
CAWNKPGRDGKGEQYF
>few|.|TRBV4-1|TRBJ2-7
TGCGCCAGCAGCCAAGTTTTGGGGGTCAACGAGCAGTACTTC
CASSQVLGVNEQYF
>.|.|TRBV29-1|TRBJ2-3
TGCAGCGTTGACGCAAGCACAGATACGCAGTATTTT
CSVDASTDTQYF
>.|.|TRBV9|TRBJ2-3
TGTGCCAGCAGCGTAGTTCAACAGGCAGATACGCAGTATTTT
CASSVVQQADTQYF
>few|.|TRBV3-1|TRBJ2-1
TGTGCCAGCAGGAGGGACAATGAGCAGTTCTTC
CASRRDNEQFF
>.|TRBD1|TRBV6-1|TRBJ1-1
TGTGCCAGCAGGGAGACAGGGGGCCGAGGCACTGAAGCTTTCTTT
CASRETGGRGTEAFF
>.|.|TRBV7-9|TRBJ2-1
TGTGCCAGCAGCTCCAGTGCCGTATCCAGTGAGCAGTTCTTC
CASSSSAVSSEQFF
>.|TRBD2|TRBV6-5|TRBJ2-1
TGTGCCAGCAGTTACATGGGACTAGCGGGATCTCGCTCCTACAATGAGCAGTTCTTC
CASSYMGLAGSRSYNEQFF
>.|.|TRBV10-3|TRBJ1-2
TGTGCCATCAGTGAGTCCCGTACTGGGGGCTACACCTTC
CAISESRTGGYTF
>many|TRBD2|TRBV12-3/TRBV12-4|TRBJ2-7
TGTGCCAGCAGTTTACTAGCGGGTTCCTACGAGCAGTACTTC
CASSLLAGSYEQYF
>.|.|TRBV19|TRBJ2-1
TGTGCCAGTAGTATTGGTGGAGGGAGGAATGAGCAGTTCTTC
CASSIGGGRNEQFF
>few|.|TRBV7-6|TRBJ1-5
TGTGCCAGCAGCTTGACAGATGGTCAGCCCCAGCATTTT
CASSLTDGQPQHF
>.|TRBD1|TRBV20-1|TRBJ2-3
TGCAGTGCTGGGACAGGGGCAGATACGCAGTATTTT
CSAGTGADTQYF
>few|.|TRBV20-1|TRBJ1-1
TGCAGTGTCGCAAAATCTCAGAACACTGAAGCTTTCTTT
CSVAKSQNTEAFF
>.|.|TRBV27|TRBJ1-5
TGTGCCAGCAGCTCCCTCGTAGGTCAGCCCCAGCATTTT
CASSSLVGQPQHF
>once|TRBD1|TRBV27|TRBJ2-5
TGTGCCAGCAGTTTCCTCCGGGACAGGGAAGAGACCCAGTACTTC
CASSFLRDREETQYF
>.|TRBD2|TRBV7-2|TRBJ2-7
TGTGCCAGCAGCCCCGGGGGGGATTTCTACGAGCAGTACTTC
CASSPGGDFYEQYF